The source of this T cell receptor beta chain is a study of T cells in women clearing cervical HPV infection. Looking at the study overall: Cases: HPV16-related CIN3 or worse on histology, a couple of invasive cancers.

Germline assignment: CDR1 ENHRY and CDR2 SYGVKD. The CDR3 is 16 residues long. The V end lost 3 bases, the J end lost 7 bases, and 19 bases lay between the germline ends. About this clone: Its antigen is undetermined. Coverage ceases 3 residues before the CDR3 finishes, and the germline J gene fills in the end.

Clones were sequenced by immunoSEQ multiplex PCR, and TCRdb holds only the in-frame ones, with some missing. The sample totals about 32,000 clones. Study-level findings and limits: Effector/memory and HPV-specific T cells were not isolated, and association timing is unknown.

The TCR comes from a woman between 18 and 70 years old with a cervical HPV16 infection that either progressed to CIN3+ or cleared (not recorded which). The rearrangement uses TRBV10-3 and TRBJ2-1; D possibly corresponds to TRBD2 (6 bases). The source material was blood buffy coat. The chain's CDR3 is CAISDGWRGTENEQFF. The DNA read from the CDR3 is TGTGCCATCAGTGACGGGTGGAGGGGTACAGAGAATGAG.